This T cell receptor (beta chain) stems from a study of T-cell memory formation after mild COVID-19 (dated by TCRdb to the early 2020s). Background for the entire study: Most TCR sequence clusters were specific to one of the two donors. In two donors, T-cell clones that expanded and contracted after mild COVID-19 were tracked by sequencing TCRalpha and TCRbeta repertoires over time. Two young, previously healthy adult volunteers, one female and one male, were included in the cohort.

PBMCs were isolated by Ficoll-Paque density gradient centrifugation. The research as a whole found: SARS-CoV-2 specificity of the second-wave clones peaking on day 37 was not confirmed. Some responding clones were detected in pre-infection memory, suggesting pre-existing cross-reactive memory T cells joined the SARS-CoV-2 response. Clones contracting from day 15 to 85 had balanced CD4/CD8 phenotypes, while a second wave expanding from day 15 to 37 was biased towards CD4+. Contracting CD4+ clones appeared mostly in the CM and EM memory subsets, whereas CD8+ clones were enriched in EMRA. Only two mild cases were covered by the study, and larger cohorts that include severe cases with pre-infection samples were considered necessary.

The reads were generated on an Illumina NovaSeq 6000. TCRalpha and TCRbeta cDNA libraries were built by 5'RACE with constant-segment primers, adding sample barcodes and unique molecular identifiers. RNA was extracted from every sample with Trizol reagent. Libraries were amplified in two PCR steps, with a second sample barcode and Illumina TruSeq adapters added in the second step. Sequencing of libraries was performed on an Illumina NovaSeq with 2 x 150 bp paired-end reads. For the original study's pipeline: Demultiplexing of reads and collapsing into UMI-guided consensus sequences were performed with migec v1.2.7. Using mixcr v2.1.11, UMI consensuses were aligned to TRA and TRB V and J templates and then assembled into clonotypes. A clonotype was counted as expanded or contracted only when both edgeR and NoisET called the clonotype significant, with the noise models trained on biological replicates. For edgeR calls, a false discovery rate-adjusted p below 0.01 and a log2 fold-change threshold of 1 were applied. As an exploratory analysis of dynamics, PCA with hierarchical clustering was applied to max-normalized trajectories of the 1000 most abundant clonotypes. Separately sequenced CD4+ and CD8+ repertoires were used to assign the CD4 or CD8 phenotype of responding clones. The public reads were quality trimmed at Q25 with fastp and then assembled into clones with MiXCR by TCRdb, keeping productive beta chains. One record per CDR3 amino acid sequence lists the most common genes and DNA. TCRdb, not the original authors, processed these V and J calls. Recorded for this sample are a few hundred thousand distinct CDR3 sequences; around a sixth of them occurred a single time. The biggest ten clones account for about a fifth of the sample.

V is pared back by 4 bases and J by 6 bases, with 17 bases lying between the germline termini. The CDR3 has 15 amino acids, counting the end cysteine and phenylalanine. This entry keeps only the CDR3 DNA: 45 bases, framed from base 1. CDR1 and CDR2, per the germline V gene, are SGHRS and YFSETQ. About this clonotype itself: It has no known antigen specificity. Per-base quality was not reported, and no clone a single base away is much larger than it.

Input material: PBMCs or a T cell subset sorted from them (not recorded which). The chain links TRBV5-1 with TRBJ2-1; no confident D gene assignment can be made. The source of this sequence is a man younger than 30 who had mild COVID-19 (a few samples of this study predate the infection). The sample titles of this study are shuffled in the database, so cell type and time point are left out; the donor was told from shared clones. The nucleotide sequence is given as TGCGCCAGCAGCCCCCAGTCAGAGGTGGGCAATGAGCAGTTCTTC. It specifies CASSPQSEVGNEQFF.